The 10 T cell receptor beta chains below come from one sample, sequenced in a study of blood T cells in healthy people across ages. It was with a sample-barcoded 5' primer and a J-beta primer mix that a second PCR of about 7 to 12 cycles was run. TCRdb called the 5' RACE reads again in MiXCR, with one record for every CDR3 protein. The profile shows fewer than 900,000 distinct CDR3 sequences, roughly 43% of them singletons. Sample: blood. Receptors were obtained from a woman in her sixties in good health.

This rearrangement joins TRBV5-6 to TRBJ1-6; D is possibly TRBD1 (5 bases). Trimming removed 3 bases from V and 7 bases from J, with 14 bases in between. This CDR3 region has 15 residues. Germline loops: CDR1 SGHDT, CDR2 YYEEEE. CDR3 in DNA: TGTGCCAGCAGCTCACCGGGACTTCTCAATTCACCCCTCCACTTT. This encodes CASSSPGLLNSPLHF. The variable domain in full, completed from reference TRBV5-6 and TRBJ1-6, reads DAGVTQSPTHLIKTRGQQVTLRCSPKSGHDTVSWYQQALGQGPQFIFQYYEEEERQRGNFPDRFSGHQFPNYSSELNVNALLLGDSALYLCASSSPGLLNSPLHFGNGTRLTVT.

This clonotype was recorded many times. The chain links TRBV7-9 to TRBJ2-6; D ambiguous. The germline V gene encodes CDR1 SEHNR and CDR2 FQNEAQ (reference sequence). This CDR3 is built from 12 residues. V lost 5 bases to trimming and J lost 2 bases, with 1 base between them. The CDR3 sequence is CASSPGANVLTF. Written as DNA, the CDR3 is TGTGCCAGCAGCCCTGGGGCCAACGTCCTGACTTTC.

This rearrangement joins TRBV28 to TRBJ2-5; D might be TRBD2 (5 bases). Germline V gives CDR1 MDHEN, CDR2 SYDVKM. This CDR3 is 14 amino acids long. The ends were cut back, 7 bases at V and 5 bases at J, with 17 bases in the middle. The CDR3 coding sequence is TGTGCCAGCAATAACGCGGGCATTGGGGAGACCCAGTACTTC. Translation: CASNNAGIGETQYF.

This clonotype was observed many times. This sequence joins TRBV4-1 and TRBJ2-1, with D perhaps matching TRBD1 (5 bases). CDR1 MGHRA and CDR2 YSYEKL come from the germline V gene. This CDR3 has 16 residues. V lost 4 bases and J 4 bases, leaving 17 bases between the germline ends. The CDR3 coding sequence is TGCGCCAGCAGCCCTGACGGTAGGGGCCTTTACAATGAGCAGTTCTTC. The encoded protein is CASSPDGRGLYNEQFF.

The table lists this clonotype with a few counts. The V and J genes are TRBV11-2 and TRBJ2-5; 7 positions agree with TRBD1. CDR3 length equals 15 residues. The V gene's germline CDR1 is SGHAT and CDR2 FQNNGV. J gave up 3 bases and V 3 bases, and 7 bases lay outside the gene matches. As DNA, the CDR3 is TGTGCCAGCAGCTTGTGGGGCCAGGGGGAAGAGACCCAGTACTTC. Protein sequence: CASSLWGQGEETQYF.

This clonotype was picked up many times. The V and J genes are TRBV20-1 and TRBJ2-5, with a possible D match to TRBD2 (6 bases). Germline-derived CDR1 and CDR2 are DFQATT and SNEGSKA (reference sequence). Trimming cost V 7 bases and J 1 base, with 10 bases left between them. CDR3 size: 12 residues. The chain's CDR3 is CSVKEGQETQYF. CDR3 DNA: TGCAGTGTGAAGGAGGGCCAAGAGACCCAGTACTTC.

This chain connects TRBV6-6 to TRBJ2-1, with no clear D. V lost 11 bases and J lost 3, with 8 bases in between. This CDR3 is built from 11 residues. CDR1 and CDR2 (germline): MNHNY, SVGAGI (reference sequence). Here the CDR3 DNA reads TGTGCCGCGGACGGCTACAATGAGCAGTTCTTC. Its translation: CAADGYNEQFF.

This clonotype was recorded at least ten times. The chain has TRBV29-1 and TRBJ2-7, with D maybe TRBD1 (5 bases). The CDR3 runs 13 residues. The germline V gene encodes CDR1 SQVTM and CDR2 ANQGSEA. V was shortened by 3 bases and J by 1 base, with 10 bases between the two germline ends. CDR3 bases: TGCAGCGTTGAGATACGACAGTCCTACGAGCAGTACTTC. Amino acid sequence: CSVEIRQSYEQYF.

The chain combines TRBV7-6 with TRBJ1-1, with D tentatively TRBD1 (6 bases). Germline CDR1 and CDR2: SGHVS and FNYEAQ. The CDR3 sequence is 15 residues long. V lost 5 bases and J lost 0, with 13 bases in between. The CDR3 region is CASSIEGGVNTEAFF. Written as DNA, the CDR3 is TGTGCCAGCAGCATAGAAGGGGGGGTGAACACTGAAGCTTTCTTT.

This rearrangement joins TRBV12-3 or TRBV12-4 to TRBJ2-5; a weak D match, TRBD1 (5 bases). CDR3 length: 15 amino acids. The ends were cut back, 3 bases at V and 2 bases at J, with 13 bases in the middle. The CDR3 nucleotides read TGTGCCAGCAGTTTCCAGGGCCCCTATCAAGAGACCCAGTACTTC. This gives the protein CASSFQGPYQETQYF.